The subject of this entry is one TCR beta chain. Its target is not known. This sample was taken from a study of beta chain features in type 1 diabetes. Overall study results and limits: Cells with high TCR expression could be over-represented when cDNA is sequenced. TCRB CDR3s were moderately but significantly shorter in Type 1 diabetes patients in all four CD4+ subsets.

The length of the CDR3 is 14 residues. Germline CDR1 reads SGHTA; CDR2 reads FQGNSA. V lost 5 bases, J lost 2 bases, and 13 bases lay in between. The entirety of the isolated RNA underwent reverse transcription, so expressed TCRB transcripts were sequenced. The assay was immunoSEQ multiplex PCR, and TCRdb's table has in-frame clones only and misses some. The repertoire consists of 550,000 to 850,000 clones, with over 10% occurring once and the leading ten covering approximately 0.022%. The V gene is TRBV7-2, the J gene TRBJ2-7; tentatively, D is TRBD1 or TRBD2 (5 bases each). This clonotype originated in a young man with type 1 diabetes. Sequencing was done on a sample of naive CD4+ T cells from blood. In DNA form, the CDR3 reads TGTGCCAGCAGCCCATGGGACCGACCCTACGAGCAGTACTTC. Its translation: CASSPWDRPYEQYF. The complete variable domain, with remaining parts taken from reference TRBV7-2 and TRBJ2-7, reads GAGVSQSPSNKVTEKGKDVELRCDPISGHTALYWYRQSLGQGLEFLIYFQGNSAPDKSGLPSDRFSAERTGGSVSTLTIQRTQQEDSAVYLCASSPWDRPYEQYFGPGTRLTVT.